This T cell receptor (beta chain) was profiled in a study of human T cells and chemical hapten exposure (dated by TCRdb to the early 2020s). Looking at the study overall: Libraries were combined into a pool for sequencing, and differences in TCR yield between samples came mainly from small differences in library volumes within the pool. From each blood RNA sample, both TCR alpha and TCR beta chains were sequenced. This study followed changes in the peripheral blood TCR repertoire in vivo during primary and secondary sensitization of alopecia patients to the hapten diphenylcyclopropenone (DPC).

Here is what the overall study found, with its caveats: After repeated subsampling, changes were observed in the strength of the expansion versus patch-test correlation and in the threshold at which the correlation became significant. DPC sensitization did not change the number of TCRs with a frequency above 1 in 1000, and there was no evidence of changes in global repertoire structure.

From a lookup of the germline V gene, CDR1 and CDR2 are LGHNT and FRNRAP. Counted from cysteine to phenylalanine, this CDR3 has 14 amino acids. Kept here is only the CDR3 DNA, which spans 42 bases and is read in frame from base 1. The trim is 7 bases for V and 4 bases for J, with a gap of 14 bases between the germline ends. The library was obtained by RACE. Sequencing relied on a NextSeq 500. During library preparation, unique molecular identifiers were attached to individual cDNA molecules so that TCRs could be counted quantitatively and reproducibly. For the original study's pipeline: A median of around 96,000 TCRs per sample was observed, with a range of about 20,000 to 690,600. The Decombinator software suite was used to annotate V, J and CDR3 in the TCR reads. To make PS versus PT1 abundance plots, every sample was subsampled to the same number of TCRs (28,000). Expanded TCRs were defined as absent before sensitization and observed at least eight times at the 2-week time point. The public sequencing data were trimmed at Q25 with fastp and processed into clonotypes with MiXCR by TCRdb, which kept only in-frame beta chains. CDR3 protein sequences are deduplicated, and each keeps its most common genes and DNA. None of the V and J calls come from the authors' own analysis; TCRdb made them. Across this sample there are roughly 100,000 distinct CDR3 sequences, with about 8.6% seen only once. About 3% of the sample is in the top ten clones.

This clonotype was observed a few times. This clone's antigen is unknown. The sample holds no much larger clone one base away, and base qualities are not on file. The time point label corresponds to: healthy volunteer bleed at 2 weeks. Total RNA was extracted from unfractionated whole blood that had been collected in Tempus Blood RNA tubes. Five or six healthy volunteers were used as TCR sequencing controls and were bled at day 0, 2 weeks and 6 weeks. The sequence derives from a female donor in good health. Some clones in this sample may be carry-over from other donors' samples. The sample comprised whole blood. This receptor chain uses TRBV12-5 and TRBJ2-1; the D region possibly corresponds to TRBD2 (5 bases align). The nucleotide sequence is TGTGCTAGTGCCCACCCCGGGGTGTACAATGAGCAGTTCTTC. Translated, this is CASAHPGVYNEQFF.